The 15 T cell receptor beta chains below all came from one sample that was sequenced in a study of liver allograft versus peripheral blood T cells. Study-level information: Recipients' peripheral blood T cell receptor repertoires were compared with those in transplanted livers.

TCRdb called the reads again in MiXCR, with one record for every CDR3 protein. Of about 7,900 distinct CDR3 sequences in the sample, under 20% were seen once. These receptor sequences come from a human patient who had a liver transplant. Some T cells could come from the graft donor.

This chain links TRBV7-9 with TRBJ2-2, with D unclear. V shed 4 bases and J shed 6 bases, with 12 bases lying between them. The CDR3 extends over 14 amino acids. Per germline, CDR1 SEHNR and CDR2 FQNEAQ (reference sequence). The CDR3 sequence is CASSSRMRAGELFF. DNA for the CDR3: TGTGCCAGCAGCTCGAGGATGCGCGCCGGGGAGCTGTTTTTT.

CDR3 amino acids: CFEEGTGQPQHF. CDR3 bases: TGCTTCGAGGAGGGGACAGGTCAGCCCCAGCATTTT. The V and J genes are TRBV5-1 and TRBJ1-5; 8 bases agree with TRBD1. Germline loops: CDR1 SGHRS, CDR2 YFSETQ. The CDR3 has 12 residues.

Many counts were recorded for this clonotype. The chain joins TRBV29-1 to TRBJ2-3; D may be TRBD2 (7 bases). The V and J ends lost 6 bases and 1 base respectively, with 11 bases between them. The CDR3 is 13 residues long. CDR1 and CDR2 (germline): SQVTM, ANQGSEA. The CDR3 is CSVGGPGTDTQYF. CDR3 coding DNA: TGCAGCGTCGGGGGGCCGGGCACAGATACGCAGTATTTT.

This clonotype was detected a few times. This chain joins TRBV19 and TRBJ1-2; maybe TRBD1 (6 bases). There are 15 residues in the CDR3. Germline assignment: CDR1 LNHDA and CDR2 SQIVND (reference sequence). V was trimmed by 0 bases and J by 3 bases, leaving 11 bases between them. The CDR3 coding sequence is TGTGCCAGTAGTATAGATCGGACAGACTACTATGGCTACACCTTC. The encoded protein is CASSIDRTDYYGYTF.

This clonotype was observed a few times. The chain employs TRBV6-2 or TRBV6-3 and TRBJ2-7; the match to TRBD2 covers 7 bases. The germline gives CDR1 MNHEY, CDR2 SVGEGT. V dropped 7 bases and J dropped 4; count of bases not matched to a gene: 10. The CDR3 runs 14 residues. The CDR3 protein is CASTPKGLGYEQYF. In nucleotides, the CDR3 is TGTGCCAGCACCCCCAAAGGACTAGGTTACGAGCAGTACTTC.

V gene TRBV5-4 combines with J gene TRBJ1-1; the D is unclear. Germline V gene data show CDR1 as SGHNT and CDR2 as YYREEE (reference sequence). The CDR3 length is 13 residues. V was cut by 5 bases and J by 1 base, with 9 bases left in between. The CDR3 region has the DNA TGTGCCAGCAGTCCTACGGAGAACACTGAAGCTTTCTTT. Translated: CASSPTENTEAFF.

This rearrangement joins TRBV27 to TRBJ2-7; 12 positions agree with TRBD2. Germline loops: CDR1 MNHEY, CDR2 SMNVEV (reference sequence). The junction had 9 bases not matched to a gene; V was cut back by 5 bases and J by 7 bases. CDR3 length: 15 residues. CDR3 bases: TGTGCCAGCAGTATGACTAGCGGGGGCCCTTTGGAGCAGTACTTC. This translates into CASSMTSGGPLEQYF.

The V gene is TRBV13, the J gene TRBJ2-7; the D gene is possibly TRBD1 (5 bases). The CDR3 runs to 14 residues. With 0 bases removed from V and 4 bases from J, the gap between germline ends came to 10 bases. CDR1 PRHDT and CDR2 FYEKMQ come from the germline V gene (reference sequence). CDR3 nucleotides: TGTGCCAGCAGCTTAGGGGTCAGGGTTTACGAGCAGTACTTC. Translation gives CASSLGVRVYEQYF.

This clonotype is medium-sized (0.01 to 0.1%) within its sample. The V call is TRBV5-4, the J call TRBJ1-1; no firm D call. V gave up 5 bases and J gave up 0 bases, with 14 bases separating them. This CDR3 contains 15 residues. Germline-derived CDR1 and CDR2 are SGHNT and YYREEE (reference sequence). The CDR3 is CASRVGGEVNTEAFF. The CDR3 DNA reads as TGTGCCAGCAGGGTCGGCGGGGAGGTGAACACTGAAGCTTTCTTT. Filled out from reference TRBV5-4 and TRBJ1-1, the complete variable domain reads ETGVTQSPTHLIKTRGQQVTLRCSSQSGHNTVSWYQQALGQGPQFIFQYYREEENGRGNFPPRFSGLQFPNYSSELNVNALELDDSALYLCASRVGGEVNTEAFFGQGTRLTVV.

V usage is TRBV7-9 and J usage is TRBJ1-5, with D tentatively TRBD1 (5 bases). Germline-derived CDR1 and CDR2 are SEHNR and FQNEAQ (reference sequence). The CDR3 has 16 amino acids. Trimming cost V 4 bases and J 4 bases, with 17 bases left between them. The CDR3 nucleotides read TGTGCCAGCAGCTCGAACGCGGGGGGAAGGAATCAGCCCCAGCATTTT. It codes for CASSSNAGGRNQPQHF.

In its sample, this clonotype ranks as medium-sized. The chain employs TRBV27 and TRBJ1-1; tentative D call: TRBD1 (5 bases). Germline values: CDR1 MNHEY, CDR2 SMNVEV (reference sequence). Trimming stripped 4 bases from V and 4 bases from J, with 10 bases between. The CDR3 has 13 amino acids. DNA of the CDR3: TGTGCCAGCAGTTGGGGGGTTCGCACTGAAGCTTTCTTT. Its translation is CASSWGVRTEAFF.

By frequency in the sample, this clonotype is medium-sized. This chain joins TRBV9 and TRBJ1-3; no clear D. The germline V and J ends were trimmed by 4 bases and 4 bases, with 3 bases remaining between them. The CDR3 spans 11 residues. Germline values: CDR1 SGDLS, CDR2 YYNGEE. CDR3 DNA: TGTGCCAGCAGCTCCGGAAACACCATATATTTT. The encoded protein is CASSSGNTIYF. Combining the CDR3 with reference TRBV9 and TRBJ1-3 gives the whole variable domain DSGVTQTPKHLITATGQRVTLRCSPRSGDLSVYWYQQSLDQGLQFLIQYYNGEERAKGNILERFSAQQFPDLHSELNLSSLELGDSALYFCASSSGNTIYFGEGSWLTVV.

The rearrangement links TRBV13 to TRBJ1-2, with a weak D call TRBD1 (5 bases). From germline, CDR1 is PRHDT and CDR2 FYEKMQ (reference sequence). Between the trimmed V and J ends, which lost 7 bases and 4 bases, there was a span of 16 bases. This CDR3 comprises 14 residues. The CDR3 spells CASTRRGTSYGYTF. The CDR3 region has the DNA TGTGCCAGCACCCGGAGAGGGACGAGCTATGGCTACACCTTC. Variable domain in full (rest from reference TRBV13 and TRBJ1-2): AAGVIQSPRHLIKEKRETATLKCYPIPRHDTVYWYQQGPGQDPQFLISFYEKMQSDKGSIPDRFSAQQFSDYHSELNMSSLELGDSALYFCASTRRGTSYGYTFGSGTRLTVV.

The chain employs TRBV19 and TRBJ1-6; D uncertain. The germline CDR1 and CDR2 sequences are LNHDA and SQIVND (reference sequence). The CDR3 is 15 residues long. Trimming left V 8 bases short and J 0 bases short, with 11 bases between. CDR3 in DNA: TGTGCCAGTCGGGCGCGGAGCTCCTATAATTCACCCCTCCACTTT. Its translation is CASRARSSYNSPLHF. The complete variable domain, with remaining parts taken from reference TRBV19 and TRBJ1-6, reads DGGITQSPKYLFRKEGQNVTLSCEQNLNHDAMYWYRQDPGQGLRLIYYSQIVNDFQKGDIAEGYSVSREKKESFPLTVTSAQKNPTAFYLCASRARSSYNSPLHFGNGTRLTVT.

This chain uses TRBV20-1 with TRBJ2-7; D is undetermined. Germline CDR1 reads DFQATT; CDR2 reads SNEGSKA (reference sequence). This CDR3 has 12 residues. The V end was cut by 4 bases, the J end by 1 base, with 8 bases between. For the CDR3, the DNA is TGCAGTGCTAATAGGGCATCCTACGAGCAGTACTTC. It specifies CSANRASYEQYF.